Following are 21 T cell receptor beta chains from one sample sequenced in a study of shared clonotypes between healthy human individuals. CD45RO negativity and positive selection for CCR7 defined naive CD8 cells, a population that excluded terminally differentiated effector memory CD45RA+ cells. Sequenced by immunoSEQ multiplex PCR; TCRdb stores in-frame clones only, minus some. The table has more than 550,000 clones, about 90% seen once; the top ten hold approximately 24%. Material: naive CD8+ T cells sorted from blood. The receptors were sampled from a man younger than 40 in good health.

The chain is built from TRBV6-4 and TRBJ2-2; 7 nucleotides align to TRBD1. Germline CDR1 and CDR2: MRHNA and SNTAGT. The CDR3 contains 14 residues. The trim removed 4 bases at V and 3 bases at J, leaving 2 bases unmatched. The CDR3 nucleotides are TGTGCCAGCAGTGCTGACAGGGACACCGGGGAGCTGTTTTTT. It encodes CASSADRDTGELFF.

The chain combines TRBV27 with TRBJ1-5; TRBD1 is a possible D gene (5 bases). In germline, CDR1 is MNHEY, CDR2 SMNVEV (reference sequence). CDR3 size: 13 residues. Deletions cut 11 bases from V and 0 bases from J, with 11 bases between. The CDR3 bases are TGTGCCTCGGGGCAGGATAGCAATCAGCCCCAGCATTTT. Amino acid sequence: CASGQDSNQPQHF.

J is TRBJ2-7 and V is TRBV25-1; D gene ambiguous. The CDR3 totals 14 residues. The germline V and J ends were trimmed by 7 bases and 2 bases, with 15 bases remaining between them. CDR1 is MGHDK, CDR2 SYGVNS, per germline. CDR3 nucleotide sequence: TGTGCCAGCATGGCGGCAGTAGGGACCTACGAGCAGTACTTC. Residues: CASMAAVGTYEQYF.

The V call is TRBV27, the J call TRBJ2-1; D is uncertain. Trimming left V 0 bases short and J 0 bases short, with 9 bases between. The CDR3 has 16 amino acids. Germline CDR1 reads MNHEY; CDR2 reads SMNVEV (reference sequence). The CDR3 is CASSLSAGSSYNEQFF. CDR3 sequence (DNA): TGTGCCAGCAGTTTATCGGCAGGATCCTCCTACAATGAGCAGTTCTTC.

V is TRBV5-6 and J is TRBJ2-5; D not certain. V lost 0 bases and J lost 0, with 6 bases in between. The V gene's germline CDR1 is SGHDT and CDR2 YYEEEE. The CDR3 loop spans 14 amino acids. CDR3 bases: TGTGCCAGCAGCTTGGGCCAGAACCAAGAGACCCAGTACTTC. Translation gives CASSLGQNQETQYF.

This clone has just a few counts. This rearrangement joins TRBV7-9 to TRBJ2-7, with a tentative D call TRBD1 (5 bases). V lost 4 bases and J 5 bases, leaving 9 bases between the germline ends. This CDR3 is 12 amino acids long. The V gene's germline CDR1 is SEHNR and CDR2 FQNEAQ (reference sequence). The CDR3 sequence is CASSSGANEQYF. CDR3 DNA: TGTGCCAGCAGCTCTGGGGCCAACGAGCAGTACTTC.

CDR3 sequence (DNA): TGTGCCAGCAGCCCCGATTCCCGCTCTGGGGTCTATGGCTACACCTTC. Translating gives CASSPDSRSGVYGYTF. The V gene is TRBV7-2, the J gene TRBJ1-2; D gene ambiguous. Trimming removed 5 bases at V and 4 bases at J, with 20 bases between. Germline V gives CDR1 SGHTA, CDR2 FQGNSA. The CDR3 runs 16 residues.

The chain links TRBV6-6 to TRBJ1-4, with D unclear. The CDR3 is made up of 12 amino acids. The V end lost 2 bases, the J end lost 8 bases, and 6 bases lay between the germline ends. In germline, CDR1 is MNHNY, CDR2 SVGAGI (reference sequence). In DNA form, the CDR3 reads TGTGCCAGCAGTTACCCGGCGGAAAAACTGTTTTTT. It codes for CASSYPAEKLFF.

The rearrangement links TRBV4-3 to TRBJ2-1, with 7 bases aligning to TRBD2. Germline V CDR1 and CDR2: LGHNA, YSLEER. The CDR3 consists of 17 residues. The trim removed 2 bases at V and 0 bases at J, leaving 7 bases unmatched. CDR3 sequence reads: CASSQYTGGSSYNEQFF. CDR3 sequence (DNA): TGCGCCAGCAGCCAATATACGGGGGGTAGCTCCTACAATGAGCAGTTCTTC.

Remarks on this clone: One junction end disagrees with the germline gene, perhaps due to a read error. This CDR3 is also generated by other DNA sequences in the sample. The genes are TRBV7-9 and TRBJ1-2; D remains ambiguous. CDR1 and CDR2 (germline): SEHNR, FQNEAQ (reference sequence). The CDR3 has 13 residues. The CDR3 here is CASSLASNYGYTF. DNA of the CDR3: TGTGCCAGCAGCCTAGCGAGTAACTATGGCTACACCTTC.

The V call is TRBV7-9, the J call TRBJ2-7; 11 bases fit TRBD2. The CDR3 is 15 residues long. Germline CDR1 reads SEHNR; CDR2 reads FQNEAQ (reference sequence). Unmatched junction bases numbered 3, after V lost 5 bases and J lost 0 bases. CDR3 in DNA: TGTGCCAGCAGCATCGGACTAGCGGGCTCCTACGAGCAGTACTTC. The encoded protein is CASSIGLAGSYEQYF. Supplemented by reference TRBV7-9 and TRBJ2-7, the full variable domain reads DTGVSQNPRHKITKRGQNVTFRCDPISEHNRLYWYRQTLGQGPEFLTYFQNEAQLEKSRLLSDRFSAERPKGSFSTLEIQRTEQGDSAMYLCASSIGLAGSYEQYFGPGTRLTVT.

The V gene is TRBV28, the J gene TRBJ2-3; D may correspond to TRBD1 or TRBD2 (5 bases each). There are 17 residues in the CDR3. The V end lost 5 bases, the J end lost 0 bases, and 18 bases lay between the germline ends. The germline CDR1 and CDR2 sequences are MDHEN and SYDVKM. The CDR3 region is CASSGPWGGRSTDTQYF. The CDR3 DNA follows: TGTGCCAGCAGTGGGCCGTGGGGCGGGCGCAGCACAGATACGCAGTATTTT.

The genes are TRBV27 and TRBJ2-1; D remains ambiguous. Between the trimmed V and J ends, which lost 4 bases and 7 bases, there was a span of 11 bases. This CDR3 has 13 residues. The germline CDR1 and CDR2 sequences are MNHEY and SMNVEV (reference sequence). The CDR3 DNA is TGTGCCAGCAGTTCCTTAGACGAGAATGAGCAGTTCTTC. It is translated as CASSSLDENEQFF.

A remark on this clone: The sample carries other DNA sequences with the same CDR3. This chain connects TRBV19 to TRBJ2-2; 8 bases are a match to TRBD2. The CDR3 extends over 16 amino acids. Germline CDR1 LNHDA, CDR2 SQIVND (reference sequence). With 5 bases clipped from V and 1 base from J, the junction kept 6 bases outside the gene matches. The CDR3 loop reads CASSSGLAGNTGELFF. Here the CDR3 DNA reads TGTGCCAGTAGTTCCGGACTAGCTGGGAACACCGGGGAGCTGTTTTTT. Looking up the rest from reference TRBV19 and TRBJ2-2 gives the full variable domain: DGGITQSPKYLFRKEGQNVTLSCEQNLNHDAMYWYRQDPGQGLRLIYYSQIVNDFQKGDIAEGYSVSREKKESFPLTVTSAQKNPTAFYLCASSSGLAGNTGELFFGEGSRLTVL.

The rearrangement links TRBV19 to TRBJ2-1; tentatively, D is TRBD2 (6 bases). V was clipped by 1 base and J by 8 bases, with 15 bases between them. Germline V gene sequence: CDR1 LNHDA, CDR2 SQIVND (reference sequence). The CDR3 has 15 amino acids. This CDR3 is CASSIVGGAADEQFF. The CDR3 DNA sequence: TGTGCCAGTAGTATAGTTGGAGGGGCAGCCGATGAGCAGTTCTTC.

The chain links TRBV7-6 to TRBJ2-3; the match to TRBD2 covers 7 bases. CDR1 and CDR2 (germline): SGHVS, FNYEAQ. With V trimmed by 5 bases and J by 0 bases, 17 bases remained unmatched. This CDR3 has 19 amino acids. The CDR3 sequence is CASSASRSGGRPSTDTQYF. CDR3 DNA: TGTGCCAGCAGCGCTTCACGTTCGGGCGGGAGACCTAGCACAGATACGCAGTATTTT.

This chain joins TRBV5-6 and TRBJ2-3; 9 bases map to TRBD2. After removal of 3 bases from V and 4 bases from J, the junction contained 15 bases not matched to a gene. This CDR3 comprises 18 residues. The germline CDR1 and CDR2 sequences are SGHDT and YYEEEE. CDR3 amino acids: CASSSIQIAGEVADTQYF. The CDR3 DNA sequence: TGTGCCAGCAGCTCAATCCAAATAGCGGGAGAAGTGGCAGATACGCAGTATTTT.

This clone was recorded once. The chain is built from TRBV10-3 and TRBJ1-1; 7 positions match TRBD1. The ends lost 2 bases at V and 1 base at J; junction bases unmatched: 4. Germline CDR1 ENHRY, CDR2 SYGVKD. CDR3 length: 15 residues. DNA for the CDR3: TGTGCCATCAGTGAGGCCGGGACAGCGAACACTGAAGCTTTCTTT. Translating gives CAISEAGTANTEAFF.

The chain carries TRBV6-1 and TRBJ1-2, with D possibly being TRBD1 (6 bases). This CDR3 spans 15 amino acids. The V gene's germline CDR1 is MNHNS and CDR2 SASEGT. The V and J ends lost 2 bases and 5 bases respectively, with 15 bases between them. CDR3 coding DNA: TGTGCCAGCAGTGAAAAGGGGAACAGGGTGTATGGCTACACCTTC. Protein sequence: CASSEKGNRVYGYTF.

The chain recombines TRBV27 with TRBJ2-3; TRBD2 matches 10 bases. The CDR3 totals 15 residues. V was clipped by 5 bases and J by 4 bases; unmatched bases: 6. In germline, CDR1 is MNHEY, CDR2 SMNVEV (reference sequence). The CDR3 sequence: CASSILAGSPDTQYF. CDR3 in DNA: TGTGCCAGCAGTATACTAGCGGGGTCCCCAGATACGCAGTATTTT.

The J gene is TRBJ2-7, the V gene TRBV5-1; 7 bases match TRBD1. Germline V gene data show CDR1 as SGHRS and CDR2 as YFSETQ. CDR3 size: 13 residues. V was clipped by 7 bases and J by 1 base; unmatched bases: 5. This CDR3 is CASGDRVSYEQYF. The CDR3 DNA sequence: TGCGCCAGCGGTGACAGGGTTTCCTACGAGCAGTACTTC.